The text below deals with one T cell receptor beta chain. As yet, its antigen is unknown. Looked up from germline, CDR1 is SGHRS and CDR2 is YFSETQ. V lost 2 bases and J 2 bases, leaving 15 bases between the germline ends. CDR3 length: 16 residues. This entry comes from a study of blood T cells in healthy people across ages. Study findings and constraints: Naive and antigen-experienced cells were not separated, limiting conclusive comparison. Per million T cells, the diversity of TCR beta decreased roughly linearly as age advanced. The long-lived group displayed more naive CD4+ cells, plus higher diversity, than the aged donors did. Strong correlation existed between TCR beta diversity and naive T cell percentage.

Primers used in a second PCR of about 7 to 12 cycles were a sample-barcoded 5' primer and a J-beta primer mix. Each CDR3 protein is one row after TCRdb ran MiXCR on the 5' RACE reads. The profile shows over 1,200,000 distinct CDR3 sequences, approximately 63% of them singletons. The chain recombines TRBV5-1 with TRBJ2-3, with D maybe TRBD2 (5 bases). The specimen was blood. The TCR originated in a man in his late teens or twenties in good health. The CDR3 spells CASSFRGLAITDTQYF. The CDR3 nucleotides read TGCGCCAGCAGCTTCAGAGGGTTGGCCATCACAGATACGCAGTATTTT.